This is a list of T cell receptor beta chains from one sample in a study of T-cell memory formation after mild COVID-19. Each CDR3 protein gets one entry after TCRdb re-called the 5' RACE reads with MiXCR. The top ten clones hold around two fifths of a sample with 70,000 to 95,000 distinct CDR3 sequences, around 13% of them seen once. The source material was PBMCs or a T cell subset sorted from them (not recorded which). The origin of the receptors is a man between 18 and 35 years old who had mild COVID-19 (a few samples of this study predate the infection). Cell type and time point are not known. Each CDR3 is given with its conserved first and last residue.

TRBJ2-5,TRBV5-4,CASSLPGLAGQLGVETQYF
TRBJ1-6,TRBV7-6,CASSLVAGLDSPLHF
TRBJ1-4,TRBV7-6,CASSLAYENEKLFF
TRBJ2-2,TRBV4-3,CASSATTGRYTGELFF
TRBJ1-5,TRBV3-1,CASSPEQGLYNQPQHF
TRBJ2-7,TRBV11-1,CASSLAGPYEQYF
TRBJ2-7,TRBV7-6,CASSLGGGLEQYF
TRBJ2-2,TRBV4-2,CASSPSLGELFF
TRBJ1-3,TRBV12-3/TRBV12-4,CASSLVGGSGNTIYF
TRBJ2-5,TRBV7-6,CASSFGRGQTQYF
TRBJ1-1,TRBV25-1,CASSDPGTDRRCF
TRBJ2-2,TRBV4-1,CASSPNRGAGELFF
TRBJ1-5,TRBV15,CATSRDRAAGGGQPQHF
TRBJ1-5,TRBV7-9,CASSLGAAASNQPQHF
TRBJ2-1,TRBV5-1,CASSLTSGGTYNEQFF
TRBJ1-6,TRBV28,CASSNWQSGTENSPLHF
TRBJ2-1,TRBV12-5,CASGLVRGNEQFF
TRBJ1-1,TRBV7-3,CASSFGGNTEAFF
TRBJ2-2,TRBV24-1,CATSDARGLAENTGELFF
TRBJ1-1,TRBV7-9,CASSHRGQAEAFF
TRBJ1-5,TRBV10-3,CASRLPNQPQHF
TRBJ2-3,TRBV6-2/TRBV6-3,CASSQGSTDTQYF